The present TCR beta chain was sequenced within a study of shared clonotypes between healthy human individuals. General observations from the study: Around 5% was the fraction of naive CD4 clonotypes found shared across a few donors.

It was at deep level that the assay was run. Sorted-subset replicate PCRs used around 200 ng of genomic DNA. This amount corresponded to about 30,000 T cell genomes. Sequencing used immunoSEQ multiplex PCR; TCRdb keeps in-frame clones, though not all of them. The repertoire holds 950,000 to 1,300,000 clones, with about 77% as singletons. Details on this clone: Its antigen remains unidentified. This sample also contains other DNA sequences that code for the same CDR3.

Sequenced input: memory CD4+ T cells sorted from blood. Subset here: CD45RA-negative fraction. The TCR originated in a man aged 18-30 years in good health.

The CDR3, as DNA: TGTGCCAGCTCACCCCTTAGCAATCAGCCCCAGCATTTT. It encodes CASSPLSNQPQHF. The chain combines TRBV18 with TRBJ1-5; no clear D gene. Trimming shortened V by 3 bases and J by 0 bases, and 3 bases separated the two germline ends. This CDR3 comprises 13 residues. Per the germline V gene, CDR1 is KGHSH and CDR2 is LQKENI.